The rows below give T cell receptor beta chains drawn from one sample of a study of blood T cells in healthy people across ages. TCRdb fed the 5' RACE reads into MiXCR, producing one record per CDR3 protein. The sample consists of 890,000 or so distinct CDR3 sequences, less than 80% of them appearing once. Sequencing used blood. These receptors were obtained from a man aged 25 to 45 in good health. CDR3s include the opening cysteine and the closing phenylalanine or tryptophan. The D gene is left open where the match is weak. Not every row has a clone size; where given, it reads once, few, many or a size class.

-	-	TRBV4-2	TRBJ1-4	TGTGCCAGCAGCCAAGATCGGAAAGTAACTAATGAAAAACTGTTTTTT	CASSQDRKVTNEKLFF
-	-	TRBV6-2/TRBV6-3	TRBJ1-2	TGTGCCAGCATCAATCCACAAAGAAGGGGTGGCTACACCTTC	CASINPQRRGGYTF
-	few	TRBV10-3	TRBJ2-1	TGTGCCACTACCGAGAGCTACAATGAGCAGTTCTTC	CATTESYNEQFF
TRBD2	-	TRBV3-1	TRBJ2-1	TGTGCCAGCAGCCAAGAAGTGAGGATAGCGGGAAACAATGAGCAGTTCTTC	CASSQEVRIAGNNEQFF
-	-	TRBV10-3	TRBJ2-7	TGTGCCATCAGTGATCCCGCTGCCGAGCGAAGCATTCACGAGCAGTACTTC	CAISDPAAERSIHEQYF
TRBD1	few	TRBV7-9	TRBJ2-7	TGTGCCAGCAGCCGACAGGGGAGAGGCTACGAGCAGTACTTC	CASSRQGRGYEQYF
TRBD1	-	TRBV20-1	TRBJ2-4	TGCAGTGCTAGAGCTCTGGACAGGGTGAACATTCAGTACTTC	CSARALDRVNIQYF
TRBD1	-	TRBV10-3	TRBJ2-7	TGTGCCAGGTCGGGACAGGGGAGCTACGAGCAGTACTTC	CARSGQGSYEQYF
TRBD2	-	TRBV10-3	TRBJ2-3	TGTGCCATCAGTGAGTCGAATAGCGGGGGGGCGAAAGATACGCAGTATTTT	CAISESNSGGAKDTQYF
TRBD2	-	TRBV5-1	TRBJ2-5	TGCGCCAGCAGCCGACTCCCTAGCGGGGGGGTGGAGACCCAGTACTTC	CASSRLPSGGVETQYF
TRBD1	few	TRBV9	TRBJ1-5	TGTGCCAGCAGCGTAGGGGCAGGGGGCGCGGCGGTAAATCAGCCCCAGCATTTT	CASSVGAGGAAVNQPQHF
TRBD1	-	TRBV5-6	TRBJ2-3	TGTGCCAGCAGCTTTAGGGGGCAGAGCACAGATACGCAGTATTTT	CASSFRGQSTDTQYF
TRBD1	-	TRBV27	TRBJ2-1	TGTGCCAGCAGTTTAATCGGGACAGCGAGTTACAATGAGCAGTTCTTC	CASSLIGTASYNEQFF
-	-	TRBV3-1	TRBJ2-4	TGTGCCAGCAGCCAATTGGGTTACTGGGATGAAAAGCAGTACTTC	CASSQLGYWDEKQYF